The following is a TCR beta chain sequence with its context. This clonotype was picked up a small number of times. No antigen is known for it. No per-base quality is available; no much larger clone lies one base away. The TCR beta CDR3 regions were amplified from the RNA transcripts. A first-round RT-PCR of the TCR CDR3 used the HTBI primer set with the Qiagen OneStep RT-PCR kit. The libraries were constructed in a second round of multiplex PCR and then size-selected and purified. Sequencing of the libraries was done on an Illumina HiSeq2000 using paired-end 100 bp reads. In the authors' own workflow: SOAPnuke was used to process the raw data, removing reads that contained adapters or uncalled bases, had a mean Phred below 15, or lacked an exact match to the constant primer or identifier. COPE v1.2.5 was used to merge the high-quality paired reads, and each unique nucleotide sequence was defined as a clonotype. Clonotypes were aligned to IMGT TRBV, TRBD and TRBJ reference segments using MiTCR v1.1. The analysis included only V-J combinations with a frequency above 0.0001, which together covered 99% to 99.2% of the repertoires. A TCS score was defined as the ratio between F50 (clonal expansion) and ExV (chaos), using BLOSUM62-based TCRdist between CDR3 peptides within each V-J. Welch's t-statistics and random forest reduced some 510 V-J features to 10 to 15, which were used in a naive Bayes classifier (R e1071). The similarity between thyroid and blood repertoires was quantified using the Morisita-Horn index. In-frame beta chains were kept once TCRdb had trimmed the public reads at Q25 with fastp and called clones with MiXCR. Identical CDR3 protein sequences are pooled into one entry, listed with their most common genes and DNA. Here the V and J calls rest on TCRdb's processing, not on the authors' analysis. Here the sample has approximately 510,000 distinct CDR3 sequences; around 50% occur a single time. The biggest ten clones account for 44% of the sample.

The study excluded patients with uncontrolled infections, other autoimmune diseases, pregnancy or lactation. Diagnoses were established on the basis of clinical symptoms, serum thyroxine and TRAb, thyroid ultrasound, and orbital computed tomography. Total RNA was extracted with Trizol reagent, and quality was checked on an Agilent 2100 Bioanalyzer. This entry comes from a study of T cells in Graves' hyperthyroidism and ophthalmopathy (dated by TCRdb to the late 2010s). Regarding the complete study: A discovery cohort of about a hundred patients, 43 with Graves' ophthalmopathy and over 55 with stable Graves' hyperthyroidism, was used to find distinguishing TCR V-J signatures. An independent validation cohort of fewer than 20 hyperthyroidism patients and 17 patients who later progressed to ophthalmopathy tested prospective prediction of ophthalmopathy. Once sampling was done, hyperthyroidism patients were given methimazole at a starting dose of 30 mg daily, whereas ophthalmopathy patients were given high-dose intravenous methylprednisolone. Thyroid tissue and blood T-cell repertoires from over 5 Graves' hyperthyroidism patients were also compared in the study. The roughly 100 discovery patients were randomly divided into training and test sets at a 7:3 ratio. According to the paper, TCR Vbeta CDR3 sequencing was carried out on approximately 140 peripheral blood samples, which came from fewer than 50 ophthalmopathy, under 80 hyperthyroidism and some 17 progressor patients. Broader findings and caveats from the paper: A 13 V-J signature model separated ophthalmopathy from stable hyperthyroidism, with roughly 88% sensitivity and 81.08% specificity in cross-validation and 80%/75% in testing. Most expanded thyroid clonotypes (frequency above 0.001) were also detected in blood, suggesting blood repertoires may reflect thyroid immune responses. No statistical method was used to fix the sample size in advance, and group allocation was not hidden from the investigators. In validation, progression to ophthalmopathy was predicted by the model with more than 65% sensitivity and 72% to 85% specificity, a median of about 6.4 months before onset.

Material for sequencing was peripheral blood or thyroid tissue (not recorded which). The clonotype originates from an adult woman with Graves' disease, either hyperthyroidism or ophthalmopathy (not recorded which).

DNA sequence: TGTGCCAGCAGACCGGGACAGGTTGCCTACGAGCAGTACTTC. It specifies CASRPGQVAYEQYF. The rearrangement combines TRBV28 with TRBJ2-7; 8 of the junction bases match TRBD1. Per the germline V gene, MDHEN is the CDR1 and SYDVKM is the CDR2. CDR3 length: 14 amino acids, cysteine to phenylalanine. CDR3 DNA only is kept here, 42 bases in frame from base 1. V is trimmed back by 6 bases and J by 2 bases, and the junction contains 6 bases that no gene match accounts for.